The 2 T cell receptor beta chains in this list originate from one sample, sequenced in a study of vaccination and CD4 T cells after COVID-19. Cultured CD4+ T cell DNA was sequenced using the Oncomine TCR Beta short-read assay. TCRdb reprocessed the PCR reads with MiXCR, giving one entry per CDR3 protein. The data contain 10,000 to 15,000 distinct CDR3 sequences, roughly 72% of them seen just once; the ten biggest clones take up about 8.1%. Their recognized antigens are unknown. Treatment reported: roughly nine-day PBMC culture with coronavirus spike peptide pools or control peptides (ViraFEST assay). The input for sequencing was CD4+ T cells from blood, cultured in vitro, taken after SARS-CoV-2 vaccination. The receptor source for this set is a human donor who received a COVID-19 vaccine.

The V and J genes are TRBV27 and TRBJ2-1, with D unresolved. This CDR3 is 12 amino acids long. The germline V gene has CDR1 MNHEY and CDR2 SMNVEV (reference sequence). V was cut by 3 bases and J by 7 bases, with 7 bases left in between. The CDR3, as DNA: TGTGCCAGCAGTTTCCCCGGGAATGAGCAGTTCTTC. Its protein product is CASSFPGNEQFF.

This chain links TRBV5-5 with TRBJ1-1; the D gene is possibly TRBD1 (5 bases). This CDR3 contains 13 residues. With 2 bases removed from V and 2 bases from J, the gap between germline ends came to 7 bases. Germline assignment: CDR1 SGHKS and CDR2 YYEKEE (reference sequence). The CDR3 bases are TGTGCCAGCAGCTTTCAGGGTAACACTGAAGCTTTCTTT. Its translation is CASSFQGNTEAFF.